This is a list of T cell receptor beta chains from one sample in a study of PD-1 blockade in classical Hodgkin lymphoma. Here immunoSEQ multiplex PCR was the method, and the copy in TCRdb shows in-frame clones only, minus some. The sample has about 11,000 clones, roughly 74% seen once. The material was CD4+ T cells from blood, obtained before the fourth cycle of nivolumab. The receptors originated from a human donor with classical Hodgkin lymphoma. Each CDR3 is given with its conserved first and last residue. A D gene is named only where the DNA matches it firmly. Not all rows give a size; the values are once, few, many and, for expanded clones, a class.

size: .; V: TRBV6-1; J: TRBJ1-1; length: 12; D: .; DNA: TGTGCCAGCCGGACGGTGAACACTGAAGCTTTCTTT; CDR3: CASRTVNTEAFF
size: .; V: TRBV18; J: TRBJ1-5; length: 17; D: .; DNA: TGTGCCAGCTCAACCCGCGGAGGGGGGGATAGCAATCAGCCCCAGCATTTT; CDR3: CASSTRGGGDSNQPQHF
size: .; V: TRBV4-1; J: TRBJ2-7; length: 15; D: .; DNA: TGCGCCAGCAGCCAAGAAGGTCGGGAGAAGAACGAGCAGTACTTC; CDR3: CASSQEGREKNEQYF
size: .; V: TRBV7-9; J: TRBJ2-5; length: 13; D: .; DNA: TGTGCCACCACAGAGGAGGGATCTGAGACCCAGTACTTC; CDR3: CATTEEGSETQYF
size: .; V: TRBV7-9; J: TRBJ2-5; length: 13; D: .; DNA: TGTGCCAGCAGCCGATCGACAGAGGAGACCCAGTACTTC; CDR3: CASSRSTEETQYF
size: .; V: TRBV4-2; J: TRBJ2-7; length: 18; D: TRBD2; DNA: TGTGCCAGCAGCCCACCGGGCGTCGGGAGCGGGGGGACCCACGAGCAGTACTTC; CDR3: CASSPPGVGSGGTHEQYF
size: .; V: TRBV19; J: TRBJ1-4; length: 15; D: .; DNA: TGTGCCAGTAGTCTGGGGTTCGCGACTAATGAAAAACTGTTTTTT; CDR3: CASSLGFATNEKLFF
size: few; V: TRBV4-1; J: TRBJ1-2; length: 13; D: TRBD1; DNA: TGCGCCAGCAGCCGGGACAGGGGGCCTGGCTACACCTTC; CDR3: CASSRDRGPGYTF
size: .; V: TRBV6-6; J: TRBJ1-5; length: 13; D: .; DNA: TGTGCCAGCAGTTCACAGGGCAATCAGCCCCAGCATTTT; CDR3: CASSSQGNQPQHF
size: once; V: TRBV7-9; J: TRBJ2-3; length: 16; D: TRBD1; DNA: TGTGCCAGCAGCTTACTAGGGCAGGGGGTCACAGATACGCAGTATTTT; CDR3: CASSLLGQGVTDTQYF
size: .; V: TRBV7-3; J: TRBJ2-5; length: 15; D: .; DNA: TGTGCCAGCAGCTTAAAGGCGGGCCCCCAAGAGACCCAGTACTTC; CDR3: CASSLKAGPQETQYF
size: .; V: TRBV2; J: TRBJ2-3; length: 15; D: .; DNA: TGTGCCAGCAGCGTGGACAGTCTGGGCACAGATACGCAGTATTTT; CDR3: CASSVDSLGTDTQYF
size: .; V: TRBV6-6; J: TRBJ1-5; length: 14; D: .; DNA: TGTGCCAGCAGTTACTCGGGGGCATTTCAGCCCCAGCATTTT; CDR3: CASSYSGAFQPQHF
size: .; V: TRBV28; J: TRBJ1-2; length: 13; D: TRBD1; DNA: TGTGCCAGCACCCGGACAGGGAACTATGGCTACACCTTC; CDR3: CASTRTGNYGYTF
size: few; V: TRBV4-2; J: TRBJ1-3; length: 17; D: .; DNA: TGTGCCAGCAGCCAAGAGGCGGGGGTGGGTCTAGGAAACACCATATATTTT; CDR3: CASSQEAGVGLGNTIYF
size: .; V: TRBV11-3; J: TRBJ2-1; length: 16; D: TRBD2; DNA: TGTGCCAGCAGCCCCCGAGGGACTAGCGGGTACAATGAGCAGTTCTTC; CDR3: CASSPRGTSGYNEQFF
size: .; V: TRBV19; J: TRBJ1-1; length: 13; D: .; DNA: TGTGCCAGTAGTACTGGGACCGTGGAGCGGGCTTTCTTT; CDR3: CASSTGTVERAFF
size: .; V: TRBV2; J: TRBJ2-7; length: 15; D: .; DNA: TGTGCCAGCAGCCAAGGGGTACAGGGGAGGTACGAGCAGTACTTC; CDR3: CASSQGVQGRYEQYF
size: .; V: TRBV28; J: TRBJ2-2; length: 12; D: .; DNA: TGTGCGAGTCGGGGGGCCGTCGGGGAGCTGTTTTTT; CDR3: CASRGAVGELFF
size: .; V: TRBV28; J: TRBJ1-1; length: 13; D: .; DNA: TGTGCCAGCAGTTTATCTGGGAACACTGAAGCTTTCTTT; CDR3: CASSLSGNTEAFF
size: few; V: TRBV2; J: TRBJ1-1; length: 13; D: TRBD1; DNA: TGTGCCACCCGGGACAGGGGTTACACTGAAGCTTTCTTT; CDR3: CATRDRGYTEAFF
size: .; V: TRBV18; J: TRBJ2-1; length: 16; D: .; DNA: TGTGCCAGCTCACCACTTACGGGGAGCTCCTACAATGAGCAGTTCTTC; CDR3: CASSPLTGSSYNEQFF
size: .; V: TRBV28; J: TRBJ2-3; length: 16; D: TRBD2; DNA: TGTGCCAGCAGTTTTTGGGCTAGCGGCGTCTCAGATACGCAGTATTTT; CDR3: CASSFWASGVSDTQYF
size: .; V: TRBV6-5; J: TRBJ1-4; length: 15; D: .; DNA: TGTGCCAGCATGGAGGCCACCTCGACTAATGAAAAACTGTTTTTT; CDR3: CASMEATSTNEKLFF
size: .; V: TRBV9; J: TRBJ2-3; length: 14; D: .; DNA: TGTGCCAGCAGCGACCACAGCTACACAGATACGCAGTATTTT; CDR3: CASSDHSYTDTQYF
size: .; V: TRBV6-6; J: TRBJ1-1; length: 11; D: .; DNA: TGTGCCAGCAGCCGCGACAGGGAAGCTTTCTTT; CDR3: CASSRDREAFF
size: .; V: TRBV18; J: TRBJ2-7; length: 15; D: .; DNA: TGTGCCAGCTCAGGGACAGCGGGGAGCTCCTACGAGCAGTACTTC; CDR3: CASSGTAGSSYEQYF
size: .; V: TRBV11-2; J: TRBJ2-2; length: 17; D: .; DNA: TGTGCCAGCAGCTTTGATCCGGGTAGGCCGAACACCGGGGAGCTGTTTTTT; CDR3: CASSFDPGRPNTGELFF
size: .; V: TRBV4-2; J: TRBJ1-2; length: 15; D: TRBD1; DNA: TGTGCCAGCAGCTTACCAGTACGGACAGGGGACGGCTACACCTTC; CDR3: CASSLPVRTGDGYTF
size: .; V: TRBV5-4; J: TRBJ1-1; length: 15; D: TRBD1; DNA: TGTGCCAGCAGCCCAGGACAGGCTTTGAACACTGAAGCTTTCTTT; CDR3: CASSPGQALNTEAFF